This TCR beta chain was retrieved from a study of T cell repertoires in cytomegalovirus infection. Study-wide background: Carrying CMV and the relevant HLA type showed in public TCR beta signatures.

CDR3 size: 14 residues. V was trimmed by 1 base and J by 6 bases, leaving 11 bases between them. Germline values: CDR1 SGHTA, CDR2 FQGNSA. Findings of the study overall: Clonotypes of TCR beta that were HLA-C-restricted and CMV-specific dominated the ex vivo response. People with CMV and the relevant HLA were identified by cumulative public TCR beta family frequency.

This clonotype was picked up many times. Its antigen is undetermined. Each CDR3 protein gets one entry after TCRdb re-called the reads with MiXCR. The sample includes 200,000 to 300,000 distinct CDR3 sequences, less than 9.5% of them seen just once. Sequenced sample: PBMCs. The clonotype was recovered from a human donor in good health (CMV status not recorded). Some clones in this sample may be carry-over from other donors' samples. V gene TRBV7-2 combines with J gene TRBJ2-3, with D possibly being TRBD2 (5 bases). In DNA, the CDR3 is TGTGCCAGCAGCTTAGGAGGGCTCGGGGATACGCAGTATTTT. Translation gives CASSLGGLGDTQYF.